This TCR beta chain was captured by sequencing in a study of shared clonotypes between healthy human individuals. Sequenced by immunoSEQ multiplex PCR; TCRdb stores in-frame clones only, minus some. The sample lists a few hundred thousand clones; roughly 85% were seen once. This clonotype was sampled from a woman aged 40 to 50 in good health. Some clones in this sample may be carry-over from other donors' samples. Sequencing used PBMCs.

The CDR3 DNA reads as TGTGCCAGCTCACCAAACAGGGGAGTTGAGCAGCCCCAGCATTTT. It specifies CASSPNRGVEQPQHF. J is TRBJ1-5 and V is TRBV18; TRBD1 matches 7 bases. Germline V lookup: CDR1 KGHSH, CDR2 LQKENI. The V and J ends lost 2 bases and 7 bases, in that order; junction bases with no gene match: 8. There are 15 residues in the CDR3.